This TCR beta chain was recorded in a study of blood T cell repertoires in COVID-19. Study context: Some COVID-19 samples were acute and others convalescent; all came from the United States, Italy and Spain.

TCRdb keeps only in-frame clones here, not all; method: immunoSEQ multiplex PCR. The data show about 75,000 clones, with approximately 79% seen just once and less than 5.5% held by the top ten. The sequenced sample was peripheral blood. The receptor was isolated from a woman aged 80 or over with active or convalescent COVID-19.

As DNA, the CDR3 is TGTGCCAGCAGTTACTCGGGCGGGGGGACTGAAGCTTTCTTT. Residues: CASSYSGGGTEAFF. V and J are TRBV6-2 or TRBV6-3 and TRBJ1-1; maybe TRBD1 (5 bases). This CDR3 is 14 amino acids long. With 0 bases removed from V and 5 bases from J, the gap between germline ends came to 10 bases. The germline CDR1 and CDR2 sequences are MNHEY and SVGEGT.